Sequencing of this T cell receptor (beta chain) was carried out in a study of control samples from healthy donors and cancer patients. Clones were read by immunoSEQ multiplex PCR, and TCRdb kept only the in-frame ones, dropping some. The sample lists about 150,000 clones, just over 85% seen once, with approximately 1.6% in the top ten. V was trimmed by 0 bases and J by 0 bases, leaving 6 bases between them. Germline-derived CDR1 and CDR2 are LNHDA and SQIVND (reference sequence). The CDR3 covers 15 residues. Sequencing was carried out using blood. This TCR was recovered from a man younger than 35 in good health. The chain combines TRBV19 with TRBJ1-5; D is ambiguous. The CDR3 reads CASSIEGYSNQPQHF. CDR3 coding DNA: TGTGCCAGTAGTATAGAGGGTTATAGCAATCAGCCCCAGCATTTT.